This T cell receptor beta chain is drawn from a study of blood T cells in healthy people across ages. Study results and caveats: A strong correlation was seen between TCR beta diversity and naive T cell percentage.

The germline CDR1 and CDR2 sequences are MNHEY and SVGEGT. This CDR3 comprises 14 residues. This clonotype came up once. Its specificity is unknown. The junction shows a germline mismatch at one end, possibly a read error. A second about 7 to 12 cycle PCR used barcoded and J-beta primers. With 12 random nucleotides, a template-switch adaptor tagged each individual cDNA molecule. TCRdb independently ran MiXCR on the 5' RACE reads; one entry per CDR3 protein. The data hold about a million distinct CDR3 sequences, with about 51% observed a single time. At least 6.5 million PBMCs were isolated per sample. The TCR comes from an older woman in good health. The chain is built from TRBV6-2 or TRBV6-3 and TRBJ2-7; D may be TRBD1 (6 bases). With the DNA end fitting TRBJ2-5 better, the J assignment may be wrong. Sequencing was carried out using blood. The CDR3 coding sequence is TGTGCCAACAGTTATAGTAGGGGGAGAGAGACCCAGTACTTC. It is translated as CANSYSRGRETQYF.